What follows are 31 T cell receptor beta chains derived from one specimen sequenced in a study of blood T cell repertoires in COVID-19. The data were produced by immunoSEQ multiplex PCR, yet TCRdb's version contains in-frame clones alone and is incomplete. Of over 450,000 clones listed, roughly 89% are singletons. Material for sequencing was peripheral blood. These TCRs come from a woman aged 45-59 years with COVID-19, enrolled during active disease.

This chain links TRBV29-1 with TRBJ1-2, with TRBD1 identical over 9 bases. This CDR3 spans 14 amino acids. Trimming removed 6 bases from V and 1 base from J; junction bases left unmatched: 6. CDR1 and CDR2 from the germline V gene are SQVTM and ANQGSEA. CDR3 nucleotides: TGCAGCGTAACCGGGACAGGGAGTAACTATGGCTACACCTTC. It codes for CSVTGTGSNYGYTF.

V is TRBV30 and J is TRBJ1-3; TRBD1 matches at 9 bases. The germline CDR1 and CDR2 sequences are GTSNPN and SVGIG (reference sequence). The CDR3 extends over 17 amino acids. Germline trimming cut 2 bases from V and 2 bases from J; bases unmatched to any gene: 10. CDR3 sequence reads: CAWSSGTGTPPGNTIYF. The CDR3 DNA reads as TGTGCCTGGAGTTCCGGGACAGGGACGCCGCCTGGAAACACCATATATTTT. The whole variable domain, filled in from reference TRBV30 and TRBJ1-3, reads SQTIHQWPATLVQPVGSPLSLECTVEGTSNPNLYWYRQAAGRGLQLLFYSVGIGQISSEVPQNLSASRPQDRQFILSSKKLLLSDSGFYLCAWSSGTGTPPGNTIYFGEGSWLTVV.

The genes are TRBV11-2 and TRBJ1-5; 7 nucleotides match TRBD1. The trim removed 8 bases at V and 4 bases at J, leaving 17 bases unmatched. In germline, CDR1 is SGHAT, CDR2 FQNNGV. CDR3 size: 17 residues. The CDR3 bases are TGTGCCAGCGGATCCACGACAGGGATTCCCGCAAATCAGCCCCAGCATTTT. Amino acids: CASGSTTGIPANQPQHF.

This CDR3 reads CASSPEMSSYNEQFF. The CDR3 DNA reads TGTGCCAGCTCACCAGAAATGAGCTCCTACAATGAGCAGTTCTTC. V is TRBV18 and J is TRBJ2-1; no clear D gene. Deletions cut 2 bases from V and 0 bases from J, with 8 bases between. CDR3 size: 15 residues. Germline V gene sequence: CDR1 KGHSH, CDR2 LQKENI.

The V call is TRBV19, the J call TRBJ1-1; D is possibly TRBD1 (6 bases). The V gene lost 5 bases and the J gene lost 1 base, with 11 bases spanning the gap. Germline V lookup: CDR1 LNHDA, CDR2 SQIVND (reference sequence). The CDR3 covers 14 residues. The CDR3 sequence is CASSPRGTNTEAFF. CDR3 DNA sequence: TGTGCCAGTAGTCCGAGGGGGACGAACACTGAAGCTTTCTTT.

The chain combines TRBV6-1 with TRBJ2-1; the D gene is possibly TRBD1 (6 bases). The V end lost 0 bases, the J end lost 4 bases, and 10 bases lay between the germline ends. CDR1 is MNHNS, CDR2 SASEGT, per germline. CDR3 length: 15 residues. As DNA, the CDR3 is TGTGCCAGCAGTGAAGCGACAGGATCTTACAATGAGCAGTTCTTC. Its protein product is CASSEATGSYNEQFF.

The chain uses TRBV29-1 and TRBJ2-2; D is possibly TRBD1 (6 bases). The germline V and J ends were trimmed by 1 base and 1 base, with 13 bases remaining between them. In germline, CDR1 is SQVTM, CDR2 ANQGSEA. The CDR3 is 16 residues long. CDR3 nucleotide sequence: TGCAGCGTTGAAGGGCTCCTACAGGGGAACACCGGGGAGCTGTTTTTT. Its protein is CSVEGLLQGNTGELFF.

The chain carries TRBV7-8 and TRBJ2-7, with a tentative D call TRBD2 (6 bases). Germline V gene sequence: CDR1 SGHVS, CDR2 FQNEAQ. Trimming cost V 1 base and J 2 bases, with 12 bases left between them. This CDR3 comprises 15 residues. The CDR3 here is CASSLGGGLTYEQYF. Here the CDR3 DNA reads TGTGCCAGCAGCTTAGGTGGGGGACTTACCTACGAGCAGTACTTC.

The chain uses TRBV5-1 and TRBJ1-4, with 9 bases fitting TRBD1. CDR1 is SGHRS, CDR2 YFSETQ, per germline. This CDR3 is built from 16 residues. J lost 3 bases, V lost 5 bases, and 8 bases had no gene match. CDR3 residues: CASSRLTGGSNEKLFF. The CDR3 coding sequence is TGCGCCAGCAGTCGTCTTACAGGGGGCTCTAATGAAAAACTGTTTTTT. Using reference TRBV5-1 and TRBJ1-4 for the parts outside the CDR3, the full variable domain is KAGVTQTPRYLIKTRGQQVTLSCSPISGHRSVSWYQQTPGQGLQFLFEYFSETQRNKGNFPGRFSGRQFSNSRSEMNVSTLELGDSALYLCASSRLTGGSNEKLFFGSGTQLSVL.

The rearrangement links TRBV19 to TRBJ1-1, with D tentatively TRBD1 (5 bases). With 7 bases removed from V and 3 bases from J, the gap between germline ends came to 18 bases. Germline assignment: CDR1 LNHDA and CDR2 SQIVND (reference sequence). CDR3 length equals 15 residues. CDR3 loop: CASISVSGGDTEAFF. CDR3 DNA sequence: TGTGCCAGTATTAGTGTGTCAGGAGGGGACACTGAAGCTTTCTTT.

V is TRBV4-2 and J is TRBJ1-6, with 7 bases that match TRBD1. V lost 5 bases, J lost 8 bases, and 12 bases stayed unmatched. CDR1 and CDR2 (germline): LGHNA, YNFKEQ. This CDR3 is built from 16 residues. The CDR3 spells CASSTLDRDPYSPLHF. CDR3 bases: TGTGCCAGCAGCACTCTCGACAGGGACCCGTATTCACCCCTCCACTTT.

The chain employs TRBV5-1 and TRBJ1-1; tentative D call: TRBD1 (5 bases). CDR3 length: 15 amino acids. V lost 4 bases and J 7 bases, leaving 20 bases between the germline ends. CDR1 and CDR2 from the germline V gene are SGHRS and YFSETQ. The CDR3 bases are TGCGCCAGCAGCCCCCGGCAGGGAGGGGCCTATGAAGCTTTCTTT. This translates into CASSPRQGGAYEAFF.

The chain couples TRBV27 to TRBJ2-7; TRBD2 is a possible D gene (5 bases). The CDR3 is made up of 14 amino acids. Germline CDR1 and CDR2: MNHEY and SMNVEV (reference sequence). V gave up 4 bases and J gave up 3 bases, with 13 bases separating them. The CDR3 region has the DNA TGTGCCAGCAGTTCGGGTAGCGCAGTCTACGAGCAGTACTTC. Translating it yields CASSSGSAVYEQYF.

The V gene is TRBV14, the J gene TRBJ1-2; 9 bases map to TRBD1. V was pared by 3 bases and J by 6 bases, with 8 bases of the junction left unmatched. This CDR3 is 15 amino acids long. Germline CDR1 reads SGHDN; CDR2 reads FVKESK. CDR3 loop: CASSHAIGQGNGYTF. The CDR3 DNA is TGTGCCAGCAGCCACGCTATTGGACAGGGGAATGGCTACACCTTC.

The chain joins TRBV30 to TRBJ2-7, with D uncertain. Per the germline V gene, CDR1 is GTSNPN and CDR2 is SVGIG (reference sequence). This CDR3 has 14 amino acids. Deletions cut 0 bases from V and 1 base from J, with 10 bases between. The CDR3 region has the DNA TGTGCCTGGAGTGTAGTTGGCAGATCCTACGAGCAGTACTTC. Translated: CAWSVVGRSYEQYF.

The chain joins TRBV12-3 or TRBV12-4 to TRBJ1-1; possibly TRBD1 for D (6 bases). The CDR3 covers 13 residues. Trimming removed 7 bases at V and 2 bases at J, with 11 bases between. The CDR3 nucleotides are TGTGCCAGCACCGAGGACAGAAACACTGAAGCTTTCTTT. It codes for CASTEDRNTEAFF.

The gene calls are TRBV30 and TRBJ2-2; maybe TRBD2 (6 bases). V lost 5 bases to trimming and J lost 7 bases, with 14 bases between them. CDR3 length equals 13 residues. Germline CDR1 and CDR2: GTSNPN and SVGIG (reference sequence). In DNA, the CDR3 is TGTGCCTGGGGACTAACAGTTCGCGGGGAGCTGTTTTTT. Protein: CAWGLTVRGELFF. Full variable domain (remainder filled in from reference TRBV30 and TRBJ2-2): SQTIHQWPATLVQPVGSPLSLECTVEGTSNPNLYWYRQAAGRGLQLLFYSVGIGQISSEVPQNLSASRPQDRQFILSSKKLLLSDSGFYLCAWGLTVRGELFFGEGSRLTVL.

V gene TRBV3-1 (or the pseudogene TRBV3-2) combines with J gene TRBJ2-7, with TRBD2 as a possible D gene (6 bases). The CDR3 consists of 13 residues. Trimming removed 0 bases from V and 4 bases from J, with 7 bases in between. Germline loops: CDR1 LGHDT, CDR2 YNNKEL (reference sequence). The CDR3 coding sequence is TGTGCCAGCAGCCAAGATCGGGGGTACGAGCAGTACTTC. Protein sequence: CASSQDRGYEQYF.

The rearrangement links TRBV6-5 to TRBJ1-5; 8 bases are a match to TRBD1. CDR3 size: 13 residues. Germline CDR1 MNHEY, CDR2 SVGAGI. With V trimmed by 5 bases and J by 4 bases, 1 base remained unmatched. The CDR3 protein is CASSRQGNQPQHF. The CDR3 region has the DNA TGTGCCAGCAGTAGACAGGGGAATCAGCCCCAGCATTTT.

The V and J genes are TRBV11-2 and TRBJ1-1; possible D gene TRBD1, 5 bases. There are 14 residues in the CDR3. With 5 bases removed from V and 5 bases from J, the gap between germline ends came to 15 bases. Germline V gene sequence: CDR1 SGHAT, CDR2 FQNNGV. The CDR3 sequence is CASSPTAGETEAFF. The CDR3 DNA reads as TGTGCCAGCAGCCCGACGGCGGGGGAAACTGAAGCTTTCTTT.

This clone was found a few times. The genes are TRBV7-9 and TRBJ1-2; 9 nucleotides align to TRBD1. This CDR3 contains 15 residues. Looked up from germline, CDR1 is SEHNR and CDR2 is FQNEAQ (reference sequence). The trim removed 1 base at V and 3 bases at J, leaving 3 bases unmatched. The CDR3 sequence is CASSLGDRADYGYTF. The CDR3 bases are TGTGCCAGCAGCTTAGGGGACAGGGCAGACTATGGCTACACCTTC.

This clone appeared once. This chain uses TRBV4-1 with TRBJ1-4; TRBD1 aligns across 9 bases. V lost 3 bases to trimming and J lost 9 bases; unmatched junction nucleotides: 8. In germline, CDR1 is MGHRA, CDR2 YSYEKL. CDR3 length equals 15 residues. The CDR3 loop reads CASSHPGQGLKKLFF. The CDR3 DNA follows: TGCGCCAGCAGCCACCCGGGACAGGGATTGAAAAAACTGTTTTTT.

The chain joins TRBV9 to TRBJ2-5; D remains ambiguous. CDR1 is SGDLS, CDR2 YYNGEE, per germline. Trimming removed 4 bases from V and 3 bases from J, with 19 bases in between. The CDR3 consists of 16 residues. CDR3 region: CASSSTYLSEKETQYF. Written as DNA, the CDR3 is TGTGCCAGCAGCTCAACGTACCTATCCGAGAAAGAGACCCAGTACTTC.

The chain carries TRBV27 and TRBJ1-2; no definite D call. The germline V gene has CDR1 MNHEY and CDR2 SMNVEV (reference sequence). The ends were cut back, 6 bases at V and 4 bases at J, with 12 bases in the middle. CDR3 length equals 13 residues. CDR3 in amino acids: CASSTSGSYGYTF. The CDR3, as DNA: TGTGCCAGCAGCACTTCAGGATCCTATGGCTACACCTTC.

The DNA of the CDR3 is TGTGCCAGCAGTGAAGCGGGGCCGGTGAACACTGAAGCTTTCTTT. Its translation: CASSEAGPVNTEAFF. The chain joins TRBV6-1 to TRBJ1-1, with D maybe TRBD1 (5 bases). Trimming removed 0 bases at V and 0 bases at J, with 8 bases between. The CDR3 runs to 15 residues. Germline V lookup: CDR1 MNHNS, CDR2 SASEGT.

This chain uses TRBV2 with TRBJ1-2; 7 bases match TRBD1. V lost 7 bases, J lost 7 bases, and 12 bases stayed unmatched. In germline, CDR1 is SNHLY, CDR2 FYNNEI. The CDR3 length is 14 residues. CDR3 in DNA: TGTGCCAGCATATATCAGGAGGGGGCCGGTGGCTACACCTTC. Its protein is CASIYQEGAGGYTF.

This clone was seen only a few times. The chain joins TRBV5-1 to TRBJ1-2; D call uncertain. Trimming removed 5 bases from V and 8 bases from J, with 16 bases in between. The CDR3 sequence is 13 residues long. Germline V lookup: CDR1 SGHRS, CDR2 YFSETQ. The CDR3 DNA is TGCGCCAGCAGGGAAGGTCCTAGTGGAGGCTACACCTTC. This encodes CASREGPSGGYTF.

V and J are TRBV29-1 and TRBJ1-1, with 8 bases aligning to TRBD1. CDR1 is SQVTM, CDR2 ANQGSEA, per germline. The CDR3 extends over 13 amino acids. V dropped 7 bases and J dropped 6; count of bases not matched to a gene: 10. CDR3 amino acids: CSALGQAYSEAFF. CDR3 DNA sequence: TGCAGCGCCCTGGGACAGGCCTACTCTGAAGCTTTCTTT.

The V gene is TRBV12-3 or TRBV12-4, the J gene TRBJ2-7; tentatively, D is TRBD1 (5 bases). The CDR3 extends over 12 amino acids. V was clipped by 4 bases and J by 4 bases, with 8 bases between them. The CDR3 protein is CASSSQEYEQYF. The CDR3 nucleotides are TGTGCCAGCAGTTCACAGGAATACGAGCAGTACTTC.

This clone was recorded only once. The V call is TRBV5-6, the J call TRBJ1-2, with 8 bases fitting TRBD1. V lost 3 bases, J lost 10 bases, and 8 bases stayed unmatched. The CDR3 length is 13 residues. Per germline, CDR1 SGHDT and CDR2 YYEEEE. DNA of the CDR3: TGTGCCAGCAGCTATGGACAGGGAAGTTACTACACCTTC. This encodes CASSYGQGSYYTF.

CDR3 nucleotides: TGTGCCAGCAGGGACAGGGTCGCTCAGCCCCAGCATTTT. Its protein is CASRDRVAQPQHF. V and J are TRBV2 and TRBJ1-5; TRBD1 aligns across 8 bases. Germline V gives CDR1 SNHLY, CDR2 FYNNEI. The CDR3 is 13 residues long. V lost 6 bases, J lost 6 bases, and 4 bases stayed unmatched.